This T cell receptor beta chain appears in the sequencing data of a study of cytomegalovirus exposure and HLA in healthy donors. Overall study: Early released data comprised 75 million to 100 million unique TCRs from HLA-typed donors.

CDR1 SSHAT and CDR2 FNYEAQ come from the germline V gene (reference sequence). The CDR3 sequence is 12 residues long. Comments on this clone: One end of the junction is discordant with germline, which a read error may explain.

It was with 60 Vbeta and 13 Jbeta primers that the PCR ran. The method was immunoSEQ multiplex PCR; TCRdb's version includes in-frame clones alone and lacks a portion of them. The table for this sample gives 55,000 to 75,000 clones. The TCR originated in a woman in her twenties or thirties in good health and CMV-seronegative. The source material was PBMCs. The V and J genes are TRBV7-7 and TRBJ2-7; the D gene is possibly TRBD2 (6 bases). The CDR3 sequence: CASSLNGGEQYF. CDR3 coding DNA: TGTGCTAGCAGCTTAAATGGGGGGGAGCAGTACTTC.